These T cell receptor beta chains were read from a single sample in a study of T cell changes during pregnancy in multiple sclerosis. Clones were sequenced by immunoSEQ multiplex PCR, and TCRdb holds only the in-frame ones, with some missing. The sample comprises some 57,000 clones, about 90% of which are singletons, and about 0.8% rests with the top ten. The specimen was CD4+ T cells from peripheral blood mononuclear cells, collected in the first trimester of pregnancy. These receptors were taken from a female donor with multiple sclerosis, enrolled in a pregnancy study. Both conserved end residues are trimmed from each CDR3.

j_call: TRBJ2-2
v_call: TRBV11-2
cdr3_aa: ASSPNPSGGWSGELF

j_call: TRBJ2-5
v_call: TRBV7-9
cdr3_aa: ASSLAAGGLPQETQY

j_call: TRBJ1-2
v_call: TRBV4-2
cdr3_aa: ASTPAREVGGST

j_call: TRBJ2-2
v_call: TRBV4-3
cdr3_aa: ASSQLLAGVGELF

j_call: TRBJ1-1
v_call: TRBV9
cdr3_aa: ASSPRAEGTEAF

j_call: TRBJ1-2
v_call: TRBV18
cdr3_aa: ASLGQLANYGYT

j_call: TRBJ2-2
v_call: TRBV11-3
cdr3_aa: ASSPGLAGAPNTGELF

j_call: TRBJ2-7
v_call: TRBV6-5
cdr3_aa: ASSQRGPPYEQY

j_call: TRBJ1-1
v_call: TRBV19
cdr3_aa: ASSIAQAGSTEAF

j_call: TRBJ1-4
v_call: TRBV6-6
cdr3_aa: AISQGPVQEKLF

j_call: TRBJ1-1
v_call: TRBV4-3
cdr3_aa: ASSQGPRATEAF

j_call: TRBJ2-3
v_call: TRBV4-3
cdr3_aa: ASSQGQGGTDTQY

j_call: TRBJ1-1
v_call: TRBV6-5
cdr3_aa: ASSYGGSRLNTEAF

j_call: TRBJ2-7
v_call: TRBV7-8
cdr3_aa: ASSTRQGLSEQY

j_call: TRBJ2-5
v_call: TRBV4-1
cdr3_aa: ASSQGEDRGLVKTQY

j_call: TRBJ2-6
v_call: TRBV5-1
cdr3_aa: ASSLGQGPGANVLT

j_call: TRBJ2-1
v_call: TRBV9
cdr3_aa: ASSVGLAGGDYNEQF

j_call: TRBJ1-3
v_call: TRBV9
cdr3_aa: ASSVSGTGSVSGNTIY

j_call: TRBJ2-2
v_call: TRBV11-2
cdr3_aa: ASSLLSVGELF

j_call: TRBJ2-2
v_call: TRBV7-2
cdr3_aa: ASSSSGGNTGELF

j_call: TRBJ2-7
v_call: TRBV4-2
cdr3_aa: ASSQGGSSYEQY

j_call: TRBJ1-1
v_call: TRBV11-2
cdr3_aa: ASSHFTEAF

j_call: TRBJ2-7
v_call: TRBV11-2
cdr3_aa: ASSRGAYEQY

j_call: TRBJ1-2
v_call: TRBV6-5
cdr3_aa: ASRTGGGYGYT

j_call: TRBJ2-7
v_call: TRBV23-1
cdr3_aa: ASSQSPSVRAYEQY

j_call: TRBJ2-7
v_call: TRBV7-2
cdr3_aa: ASSLPGQPYEQY

j_call: TRBJ2-5
v_call: TRBV11-1
cdr3_aa: ATPSPPTPQGTQY

j_call: TRBJ1-6
v_call: TRBV19
cdr3_aa: ASNTGSSPLH

j_call: TRBJ1-6
v_call: TRBV7-2
cdr3_aa: ASSLSWQTYSPLH

j_call: TRBJ2-7
v_call: TRBV4-2
cdr3_aa: ASSQDPTGGEQY

j_call: TRBJ1-1
v_call: TRBV21-1
cdr3_aa: ASTRKKGQPNTEAF

j_call: TRBJ2-2
v_call: TRBV15
cdr3_aa: ATNAGFITGELF

j_call: TRBJ1-3
v_call: TRBV5-6
cdr3_aa: ASSVGQGRNTIY

j_call: TRBJ2-2
v_call: TRBV14
cdr3_aa: ASRTQGAGELF

j_call: TRBJ2-6
v_call: TRBV5-1
cdr3_aa: ASSLFGGMRAGANVLT

j_call: TRBJ2-3
v_call: TRBV6-4
cdr3_aa: ASSDISTDTQY

j_call: TRBJ1-4
v_call: TRBV7-9
cdr3_aa: ASSGSQGLNEKLF

j_call: TRBJ1-6
v_call: TRBV19
cdr3_aa: ASRGQGDNSPLH

j_call: TRBJ1-3
v_call: TRBV5-5
cdr3_aa: ASSLLVAGNTIY

j_call: TRBJ2-7
v_call: TRBV6-6
cdr3_aa: ASSYSAGGYEQY

j_call: TRBJ1-1
v_call: TRBV14
cdr3_aa: ASSQEERGPNGWELNTEAF

j_call: TRBJ2-1
v_call: TRBV5-1
cdr3_aa: ASSRSGTSGVLPYNEQF

j_call: TRBJ1-6
v_call: TRBV18
cdr3_aa: ASSPRQYNSPLH

j_call: TRBJ2-2
v_call: TRBV19
cdr3_aa: ASSHRDRNTGELF

j_call: TRBJ1-1
v_call: TRBV7-7
cdr3_aa: ASSFPGQATNTEAF

j_call: TRBJ2-7
v_call: TRBV6-5
cdr3_aa: ASRRQGAYEQY

j_call: TRBJ1-3
v_call: TRBV6-6
cdr3_aa: ASVRDSSINTIY

j_call: TRBJ1-2
v_call: TRBV6-1
cdr3_aa: ASRTGGNYGYT

j_call: TRBJ1-1
v_call: TRBV6-1
cdr3_aa: ASSGGFGTPQNTEAF

j_call: TRBJ1-2
v_call: TRBV10-3
cdr3_aa: AISPTSRQGVGYGYT

j_call: TRBJ2-7
v_call: TRBV9
cdr3_aa: ASQPYPGSYEQY

j_call: TRBJ2-1
v_call: TRBV12-5
cdr3_aa: ASAKDRSSYNEQF

j_call: TRBJ1-1
v_call: TRBV19
cdr3_aa: ASTPYENTEAF